This is a list of T cell receptor beta chains from one sample in a study of Graves' ophthalmopathy and Graves' hyperthyroidism. Each CDR3 protein is one row after TCRdb ran MiXCR on the multiplex PCR reads. The sample lists about 620,000 distinct CDR3 sequences, 22% occurring once. Sequenced input: peripheral blood. These receptors were obtained from a woman aged 18-30 years with stable Graves' hyperthyroidism. Some clones in this sample may be carry-over from other donors' samples. Each CDR3 is given with its conserved first and last residue. Each record gives: V gene, D gene, clone size, J gene, CDR3 DNA, CDR3 protein. D genes are given only for firm matches. Some rows mark clone size as missing; the rest say once, few, many or name a class of expanded clone.

>TRBV5-1|TRBD2|many|TRBJ2-2
TGCGCCAGCAGTTTTTTAGCGGGGGGACCCGGGGAGCTGTTTTTT
CASSFLAGGPGELFF
>TRBV20-1|TRBD1|many|TRBJ1-1
TGCAGTCCTCAGGGGGACCCACTTATTATGAACACTGAAGCTTTCTTT
CSPQGDPLIMNTEAFF
>TRBV19|.|many|TRBJ1-5
TGTGCCAGTAGTATAGGTGACTGGGACTATCAGCCCCAGCATTTT
CASSIGDWDYQPQHF
>TRBV12-3/TRBV12-4|TRBD2|few|TRBJ2-5
TGTGCCAGCAGGGGGGGACTAGCGGGGAGCTACCCCCAAGAGACCCAGTACTTC
CASRGGLAGSYPQETQYF
>TRBV20-1|.|once|TRBJ1-5
TGCAGTGCCACAAGGACAGTCCCGAGCTATAGCAATCAGCCCCAGCATTTT
CSATRTVPSYSNQPQHF
>TRBV5-1|TRBD1|.|TRBJ1-1
TGCGCCAGCAGCCGGGACAGGGTGGAGAACACTGAAGCTTTCTTT
CASSRDRVENTEAFF
>TRBV20-1|.|many|TRBJ2-5
TGCAGTGCTAGAGATATTGGCAGTTGGTACCAAGAGACCCAGTACTTC
CSARDIGSWYQETQYF
>TRBV6-4|TRBD2|many|TRBJ2-7
TGTGCCAGCAGTACGGGGGGACTAGCGGGGGATACCTCCTACGAGCAGTACTTC
CASSTGGLAGDTSYEQYF
>TRBV10-3|.|many|TRBJ2-5
TGTGCCATCAGTGAGATAGACGAGACCCAGTACTTC
CAISEIDETQYF
>TRBV5-1|TRBD2|many|TRBJ2-5
TGCGCCAGCAGCTTTGGGGGACTAGCGGGGACATTACAAGAGACCCAGTACTTC
CASSFGGLAGTLQETQYF
>TRBV29-1|TRBD1|many|TRBJ2-4
TGCAGCGTAGTACAGGGGATCAAAAACATTCAGTACTTC
CSVVQGIKNIQYF
>TRBV10-3|.|many|TRBJ1-3
TGTGCCGTACTACAGGGTGTAGGTAACACCATATATTTT
CAVLQGVGNTIYF
>TRBV20-1|.|.|TRBJ1-2
TGCAGTGGCACCGGGACTGAAAACTATGGCTACACCTTC
CSGTGTENYGYTF
>TRBV5-1|.|many|TRBJ1-6
TGCGCCAGCAGCTTGGCCCTAAGATCGACAGGACTCAACGGTAATTCACCCCTCCACTTT
CASSLALRSTGLNGNSPLHF
>TRBV12-5|.|.|TRBJ2-7
TGTGCTAGTGGTCGGACCGCCGTTGGCGAGCAGTACTTC
CASGRTAVGEQYF
>TRBV11-2|TRBD2|.|TRBJ2-7
TGTGCCAGCAGCTTTCCCCTCGGGAGGACCCGCGCCTACGAGCAGTACTTC
CASSFPLGRTRAYEQYF
>TRBV2|TRBD2|many|TRBJ2-7
TGTGCCACCACGGGGGAACGGGAGGGTCGCTCCTACGAGCAGTACTTC
CATTGEREGRSYEQYF
>TRBV20-1|TRBD1|many|TRBJ1-5
TGCAGTGCTAGAGAAGGGGGCAAAAATCAGCCCCAGCATTTT
CSAREGGKNQPQHF
>TRBV7-6|TRBD1|.|TRBJ2-7
TGTGCCAGCAGCTTGGGGACAGGGTATACCTACGAGCAGTACTTC
CASSLGTGYTYEQYF
>TRBV3-1|.|many|TRBJ1-1
TGTGCCAGCAGCCATAGCAGGGCCTTGGTGAACACTGAAGCTTTCTTT
CASSHSRALVNTEAFF
>TRBV3-1|.|few|TRBJ1-1
TGTGCCAGCAGCCAAGTGTCCCAGGGAAGGAAGGACACTGAAGCTTTCTTT
CASSQVSQGRKDTEAFF
>TRBV5-1|.|many|TRBJ1-2
TGCGCCAGCAGCTTGGCCTCGGACAGCAATTATGGCTACACCTTC
CASSLASDSNYGYTF
>TRBV6-1|TRBD1|.|TRBJ1-5
TGTGCCAGCAGTCCATGGACAGGGAGTGGCAATCAGCCCCAGCATTTT
CASSPWTGSGNQPQHF
>TRBV2|.|many|TRBJ1-3
TGTGCCAGCAGTGGGGAGTCGTTCTCTGGAAACACCATATATTTT
CASSGESFSGNTIYF
>TRBV6-2/TRBV6-3|.|few|TRBJ1-2
TGTGCCAGCAGTTACGCATACCCTACCGGGGGGGAGAAGTATGGCTACACCTTC
CASSYAYPTGGEKYGYTF
>TRBV27|TRBD1|.|TRBJ1-2
TGTGCCAGCAGTTCGGAGACCGGGACAGGGATCTATGGCTACACCTTC
CASSSETGTGIYGYTF
>TRBV24-1|.|few|TRBJ2-5
TGTGCCACCAGTGAAGGTCGAGACCAAGAGACCCAGTACTTC
CATSEGRDQETQYF
>TRBV27|TRBD2|many|TRBJ2-5
TGTGCCAGCAGTTTTGTTAGCGGGGGGCGAGAGACCCAGTACTTC
CASSFVSGGRETQYF
>TRBV30|TRBD1|many|TRBJ1-1
TGTGCCTGGAGTAGGACAGGGGGGACTGAAGCTTTCTTT
CAWSRTGGTEAFF
>TRBV6-5|TRBD1|few|TRBJ1-1
TGTGCCAGCAGGTATGACAGGGACACTGAAGCTTTCTTT
CASRYDRDTEAFF
>TRBV2|TRBD1|many|TRBJ2-2
TGTGCCAGCAGCGACCGAACACTCCAGGACAGGATGAACACCGGGGAGCTGTTTTTT
CASSDRTLQDRMNTGELFF
>TRBV20-1|TRBD1|many|TRBJ1-6
TGCAGTGCTAGAGGACACAGGGGGCCCGACCTTAATTCACCCCTCCACTTT
CSARGHRGPDLNSPLHF
>TRBV6-5|.|many|TRBJ1-2
TGTGCCAGCAGTTACTCAGGACCGGACTATGGCTACACCTTC
CASSYSGPDYGYTF
>TRBV12-3/TRBV12-4|TRBD1|many|TRBJ2-5
TGTGCCAGCAGTTTCACCGGGACAGGGGGAGAGACCCAGTACTTC
CASSFTGTGGETQYF
>TRBV10-3|.|many|TRBJ1-2
TGTGCCATCAGTGATCAGGGGCGTTTTTATGGCTACACCTTC
CAISDQGRFYGYTF
>TRBV5-1|TRBD2|many|TRBJ2-7
TGCGCCAGCAGCTTGGCCTCTAGCGGGAGACTCTCCTACGAGCAGTACTTC
CASSLASSGRLSYEQYF
>TRBV12-3/TRBV12-4|.|many|TRBJ1-1
TGTGCCAGCAGTTCACGGACAGTCCGGGCGAGTAACACTGAAGCTTTCTTT
CASSSRTVRASNTEAFF
>TRBV30|.|.|TRBJ2-2
TGTGCCTGGGGTCCTGGGACGAACACCGGGGAGCTGTTTTTT
CAWGPGTNTGELFF
>TRBV20-1|TRBD2|many|TRBJ2-7
TGCAGTGCCGCCTTGGCGGGGGTCTACGAGCAGTACTTC
CSAALAGVYEQYF
>TRBV7-9|.|many|TRBJ1-1
TGTGCCAGCAGCTCCGGCAGACATACGAACACTGAAGCTTTCTTT
CASSSGRHTNTEAFF
>TRBV12-3/TRBV12-4|.|once|TRBJ1-5
TGTGCCAGCAGTCCGGAGGGCCTCAGCAATCAGCCCCAGCATTTT
CASSPEGLSNQPQHF
>TRBV6-5|TRBD1|many|TRBJ1-6
TGTGCCAGCAGTTCTAGGACAGGGAGCTCCTATAATTCACCCCTCCACTTT
CASSSRTGSSYNSPLHF
>TRBV20-1|TRBD1|many|TRBJ2-7
TGCAGTGCCCGAAGGGACAGCCTCTCCTACGAGCAGTACTTC
CSARRDSLSYEQYF
>TRBV5-6|TRBD1|many|TRBJ1-1
TGTGCCAGCAGCTCCCGACAGGGTCGGTACACTGAAGCTTTCTTT
CASSSRQGRYTEAFF
>TRBV13|.|many|TRBJ2-7
TGTGCCAGCAGCTACCAGGACCACTCACCTTACGAGCAGTACTTC
CASSYQDHSPYEQYF
>TRBV7-2|TRBD1|many|TRBJ2-5
TGTGCCAGCAGCACTAACAGGGGCCCAGAGACCCAGTACTTC
CASSTNRGPETQYF
>TRBV18|.|.|TRBJ1-3
TGTGCCAGCTCACCACCGGTCGGGTGGGGTAGCTCTGGAAACACCATATATTTT
CASSPPVGWGSSGNTIYF
>TRBV28|.|many|TRBJ2-7
TGTGCCAGTAATAAACAGGGTTGGGCCTACGAGCAGTACTTC
CASNKQGWAYEQYF
>TRBV7-2|.|many|TRBJ1-2
TGTGCCAGCACCAAAAGCCGGGACAACCTCTATGGCTACACCTTC
CASTKSRDNLYGYTF
>TRBV6-1|.|few|TRBJ1-3
TGTGCCAGCAGGGACAGTGCCTCCCCAGTAAACACCATATATTTT
CASRDSASPVNTIYF
>TRBV30|.|.|TRBJ2-7
TGTGCTAATGCAGGGGAGTACGAGCAGTACTTC
CANAGEYEQYF
>TRBV6-1|.|many|TRBJ1-5
TGTGCCAGCAGGAGTGGGGGGACAAATCAGCCCCAGCATTTT
CASRSGGTNQPQHF
>TRBV5-1|.|.|TRBJ1-5
TGCGCCAGCAGCTTGGGCGAAAGGACTGTTGGTCAGCCCCAGCATTTT
CASSLGERTVGQPQHF